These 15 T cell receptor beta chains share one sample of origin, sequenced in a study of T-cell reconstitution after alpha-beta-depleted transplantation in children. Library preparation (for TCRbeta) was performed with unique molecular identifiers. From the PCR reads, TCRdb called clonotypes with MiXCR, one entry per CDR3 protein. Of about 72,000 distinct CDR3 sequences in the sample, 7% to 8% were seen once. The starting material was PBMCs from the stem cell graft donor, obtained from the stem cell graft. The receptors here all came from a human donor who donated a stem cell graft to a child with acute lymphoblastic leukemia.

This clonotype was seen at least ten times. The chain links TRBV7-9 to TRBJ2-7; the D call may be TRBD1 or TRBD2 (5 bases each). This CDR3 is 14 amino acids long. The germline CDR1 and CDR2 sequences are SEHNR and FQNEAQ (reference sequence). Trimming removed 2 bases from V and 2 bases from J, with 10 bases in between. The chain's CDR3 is CASSLRDEAYEQYF. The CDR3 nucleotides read TGTGCCAGCAGCTTACGGGACGAAGCCTACGAGCAGTACTTC. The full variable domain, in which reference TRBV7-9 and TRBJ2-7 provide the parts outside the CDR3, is DTGVSQNPRHKITKRGQNVTFRCDPISEHNRLYWYRQTLGQGPEFLTYFQNEAQLEKSRLLSDRFSAERPKGSFSTLEIQRTEQGDSAMYLCASSLRDEAYEQYFGPGTRLTVT.

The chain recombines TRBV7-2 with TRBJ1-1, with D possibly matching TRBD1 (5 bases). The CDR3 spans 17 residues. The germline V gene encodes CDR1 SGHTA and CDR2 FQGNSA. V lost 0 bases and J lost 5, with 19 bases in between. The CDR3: CASSLAVAGRGKTEAFF. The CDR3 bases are TGTGCCAGCAGCTTAGCGGTGGCAGGGCGGGGGAAGACTGAAGCTTTCTTT.

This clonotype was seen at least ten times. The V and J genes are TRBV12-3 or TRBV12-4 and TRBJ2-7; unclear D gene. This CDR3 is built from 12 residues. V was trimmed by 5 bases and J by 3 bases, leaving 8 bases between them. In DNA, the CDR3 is TGTGCCAGCAGTCCCCTGCTCTACGAGCAGTACTTC. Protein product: CASSPLLYEQYF.

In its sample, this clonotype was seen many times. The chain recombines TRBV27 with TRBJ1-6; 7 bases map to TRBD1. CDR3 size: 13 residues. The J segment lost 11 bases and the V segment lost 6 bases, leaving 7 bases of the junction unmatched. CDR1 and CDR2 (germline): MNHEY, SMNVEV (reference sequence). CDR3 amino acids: CASSPLTGTPLHF. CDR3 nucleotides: TGTGCCAGCAGCCCGCTGACAGGGACACCCCTCCACTTT.

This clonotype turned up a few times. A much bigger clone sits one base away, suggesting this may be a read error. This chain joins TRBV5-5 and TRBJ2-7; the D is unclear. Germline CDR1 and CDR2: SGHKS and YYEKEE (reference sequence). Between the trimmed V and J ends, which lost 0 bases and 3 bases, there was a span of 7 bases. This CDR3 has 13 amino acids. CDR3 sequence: CASSLGTLYEQYF. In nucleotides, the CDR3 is TGTGCCAGCAGCTTGGGGACCCTCTACGAGCAGTACTTC.

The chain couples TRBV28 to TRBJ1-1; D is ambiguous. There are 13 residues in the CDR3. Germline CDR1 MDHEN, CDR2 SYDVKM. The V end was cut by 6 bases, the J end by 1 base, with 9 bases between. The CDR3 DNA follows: TGTGCCAGCAGGAGTTATAGGAACACTGAAGCTTTCTTT. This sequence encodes CASRSYRNTEAFF.

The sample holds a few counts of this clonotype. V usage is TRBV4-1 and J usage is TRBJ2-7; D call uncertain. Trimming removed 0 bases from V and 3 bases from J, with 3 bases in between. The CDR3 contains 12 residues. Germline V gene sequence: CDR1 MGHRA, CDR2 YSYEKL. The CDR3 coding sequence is TGCGCCAGCAGCCAAGATGGCTACGAGCAGTACTTC. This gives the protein CASSQDGYEQYF.

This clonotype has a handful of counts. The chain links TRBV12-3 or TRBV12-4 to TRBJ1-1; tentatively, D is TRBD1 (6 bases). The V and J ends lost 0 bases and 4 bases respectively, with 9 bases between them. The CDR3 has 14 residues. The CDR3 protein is CASSLALRGTEAFF. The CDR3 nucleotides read TGTGCCAGCAGTTTAGCGCTCAGGGGCACTGAAGCTTTCTTT.

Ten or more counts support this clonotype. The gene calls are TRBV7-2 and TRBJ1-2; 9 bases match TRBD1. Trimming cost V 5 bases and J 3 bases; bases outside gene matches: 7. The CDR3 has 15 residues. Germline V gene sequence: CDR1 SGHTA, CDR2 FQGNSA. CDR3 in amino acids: CASSAHRGRDYGYTF. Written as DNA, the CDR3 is TGTGCCAGCAGCGCTCACAGGGGGCGAGACTATGGCTACACCTTC.

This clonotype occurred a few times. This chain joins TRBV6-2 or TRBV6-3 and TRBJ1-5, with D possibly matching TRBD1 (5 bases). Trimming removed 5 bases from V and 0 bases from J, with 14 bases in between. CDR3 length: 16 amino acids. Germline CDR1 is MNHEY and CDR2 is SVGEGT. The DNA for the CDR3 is TGTGCCAGCAGTCCGACCGGGACGGATAGCAATCAGCCCCAGCATTTT. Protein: CASSPTGTDSNQPQHF.

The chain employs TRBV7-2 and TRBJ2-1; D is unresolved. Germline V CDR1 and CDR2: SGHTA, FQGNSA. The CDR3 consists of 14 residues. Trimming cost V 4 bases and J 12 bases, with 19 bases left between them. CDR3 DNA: TGTGCCAGCAGCTCAGATGGTAGCAGCAGGTGGCAGTTCTTC. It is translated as CASSSDGSSRWQFF.

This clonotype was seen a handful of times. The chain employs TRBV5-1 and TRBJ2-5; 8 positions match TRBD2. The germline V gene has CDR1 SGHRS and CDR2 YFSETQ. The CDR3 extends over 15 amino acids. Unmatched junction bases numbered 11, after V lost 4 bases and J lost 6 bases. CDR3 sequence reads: CASSPGVAGRQTQYF. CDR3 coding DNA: TGCGCCAGCAGCCCCGGGGTAGCGGGAAGACAGACCCAGTACTTC.

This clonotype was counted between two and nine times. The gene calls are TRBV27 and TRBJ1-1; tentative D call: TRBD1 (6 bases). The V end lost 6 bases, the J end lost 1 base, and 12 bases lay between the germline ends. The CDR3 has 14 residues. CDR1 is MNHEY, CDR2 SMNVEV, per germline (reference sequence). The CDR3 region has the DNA TGTGCCAGCAGAAATGGACAGTGGAACACTGAAGCTTTCTTT. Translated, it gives CASRNGQWNTEAFF.

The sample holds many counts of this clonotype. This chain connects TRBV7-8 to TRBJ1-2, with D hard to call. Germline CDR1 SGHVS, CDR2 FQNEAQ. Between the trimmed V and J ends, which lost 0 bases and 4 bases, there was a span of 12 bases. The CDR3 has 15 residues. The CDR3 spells CASSLAPSGLYGYTF. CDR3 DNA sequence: TGTGCCAGCAGCTTAGCCCCTAGCGGTCTCTATGGCTACACCTTC.

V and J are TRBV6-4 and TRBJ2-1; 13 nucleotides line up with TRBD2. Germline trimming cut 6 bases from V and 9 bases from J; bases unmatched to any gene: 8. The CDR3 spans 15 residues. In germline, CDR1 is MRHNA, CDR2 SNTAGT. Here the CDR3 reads CASSDGLAGATEQFF. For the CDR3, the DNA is TGTGCCAGCAGCGACGGACTAGCGGGAGCTACTGAGCAGTTCTTC.